Below are 14 T cell receptor beta chains sequenced from a single sample in a study of blood T cell repertoires in COVID-19. TCRdb's table, derived via immunoSEQ multiplex PCR, lists solely in-frame clones and lacks some. Here the sample spans about 75,000 clones, around two thirds being singletons. Material: peripheral blood. The receptors were sampled from a human donor with acute or convalescent COVID-19. The donor label of this sample is uncertain.

By share, this clone ranks as medium-sized (0.01 to 0.1%). The genes are TRBV19 and TRBJ2-7, with D possibly being TRBD2 (5 bases). The germline V and J ends were trimmed by 5 bases and 1 base, with 6 bases remaining between them. The length of the CDR3 is 12 residues. Germline CDR1 LNHDA, CDR2 SQIVND (reference sequence). This chain's CDR3 is CASSRGSYEQYF. The CDR3 region has the DNA TGTGCCAGTAGTCGGGGATCCTACGAGCAGTACTTC.

V and J are TRBV24-1 and TRBJ1-5, with 12 bases identical to TRBD1. The CDR3 covers 16 residues. J was trimmed by 5 bases and V by 4 bases; bases with no gene match: 5. Germline V gives CDR1 KGHDR, CDR2 SFDVKD. CDR3 amino acids: CATSESGQGADQPQHF. CDR3 DNA sequence: TGTGCCACCAGTGAATCGGGACAGGGGGCGGATCAGCCCCAGCATTTT.

The rearrangement joins TRBV28 to TRBJ2-2; D is unclear. Trimming stripped 6 bases from V and 7 bases from J, with 12 bases between. CDR3 length: 13 amino acids. Germline V lookup: CDR1 MDHEN, CDR2 SYDVKM. The CDR3 DNA is TGTGCCAGCAGCCCTCTAAATGACGGGGAGCTGTTTTTT. This gives the protein CASSPLNDGELFF.

The V call is TRBV10-3, the J call TRBJ1-4; tentative D call: TRBD1 (5 bases). Germline values: CDR1 ENHRY, CDR2 SYGVKD. V was trimmed by 3 bases and J by 8 bases, leaving 10 bases between them. This CDR3 region has 13 residues. For the CDR3, the DNA is TGTGCCATCAGTGACAGGGTAAAGGAAAAACTGTTTTTT. Translated, it gives CAISDRVKEKLFF.

The CDR3 loop is CASSLGQGNTEAFF. As DNA, the CDR3 is TGTGCCAGCAGCCTAGGACAGGGCAACACTGAAGCTTTCTTT. This rearrangement joins TRBV3-1 (or the pseudogene TRBV3-2) to TRBJ1-1; the match to TRBD1 covers 8 bases. This CDR3 region has 14 residues. Germline CDR1 LGHDT, CDR2 YNNKEL (reference sequence). The J segment lost 2 bases and the V segment lost 4 bases, leaving 3 bases of the junction unmatched.

There are a few counts of this clone. J is TRBJ2-5 and V is TRBV28; perhaps TRBD1 as D (5 bases). The germline CDR1 and CDR2 sequences are MDHEN and SYDVKM. V lost 5 bases and J 7 bases, leaving 26 bases between the germline ends. The length of the CDR3 is 17 residues. CDR3 sequence: CASSGTTWGPALWTQYF. CDR3 nucleotide sequence: TGTGCCAGCAGTGGTACCACTTGGGGCCCAGCCTTATGGACCCAGTACTTC.

The rearrangement links TRBV25-1 to TRBJ2-4; D gene uncertain. The V gene lost 4 bases and the J gene lost 9 bases, with 16 bases spanning the gap. Germline lookup yields CDR1 MGHDK and CDR2 SYGVNS. The CDR3 length is 14 residues. CDR3 sequence (DNA): TGTGCCAGCAGTGTAGGTCGAGGAGAAGGCATTCAGTACTTC. Amino acid sequence: CASSVGRGEGIQYF.

V is TRBV28 and J is TRBJ1-4; D is ambiguous. The CDR3 contains 14 residues. CDR1 and CDR2 from the germline V gene are MDHEN and SYDVKM. V was trimmed by 3 bases and J by 8 bases, leaving 13 bases between them. The DNA of the CDR3 is TGTGCCAGCAGTTTTGGAGGGAGTGGCGAAAAACTGTTTTTT. Its protein product is CASSFGGSGEKLFF. Full variable domain (outside the CDR3, taken from reference TRBV28 and TRBJ1-4): DVKVTQSSRYLVKRTGEKVFLECVQDMDHENMFWYRQDPGLGLRLIYFSYDVKMKEKGDIPEGYSVSREKKERFSLILESASTNQTSMYLCASSFGGSGEKLFFGSGTQLSVL.

The V gene is TRBV2, the J gene TRBJ2-1, with TRBD2 matching 7 bases. The CDR3 loop spans 17 amino acids. V gave up 7 bases and J gave up 3 bases; unmatched junction bases: 15. Germline CDR1 reads SNHLY; CDR2 reads FYNNEI. CDR3 bases: TGTGCCAGCACAAAACATGTCGTGCGGGGGTACTACAATGAGCAGTTCTTC. It encodes CASTKHVVRGYYNEQFF.

V usage is TRBV12-3 or TRBV12-4 and J usage is TRBJ2-5; tentatively, D is TRBD1 (5 bases). Trimming pared 5 bases from V and 5 bases from J, leaving 12 bases between. This CDR3 is 13 amino acids long. The CDR3 sequence is CASSPDSMETQYF. CDR3 DNA sequence: TGTGCCAGCAGTCCTGACAGTATGGAGACCCAGTACTTC.

This chain connects TRBV10-2 to TRBJ2-3; TRBD2 matches at 14 bases. CDR3 length: 15 amino acids. From germline, CDR1 is WSHSY and CDR2 SAAADI. V trimming: 6 bases; J trimming: 5 bases; junction bases outside the gene matches: 4. In nucleotides, the CDR3 is TGCGCCAGCAGACTGGGGACTAGCGGGAGAGATACGCAGTATTTT. Translating gives CASRLGTSGRDTQYF.

This chain links TRBV3-1 (or the pseudogene TRBV3-2) with TRBJ1-1; no reliable D call. V was shortened by 3 bases and J by 5 bases, with 13 bases between the two germline ends. Per germline, CDR1 LGHDT and CDR2 YNNKEL (reference sequence). This CDR3 is built from 14 residues. The CDR3 loop is CASSHLPGVTEAFF. DNA for the CDR3: TGTGCCAGCAGCCACCTTCCGGGTGTGACTGAAGCTTTCTTT.

V is TRBV6-5 and J is TRBJ2-1; TRBD1 agrees at 7 bases. The CDR3 runs 13 residues. Per the germline V gene, CDR1 is MNHEY and CDR2 is SVGAGI. With 5 bases clipped from V and 6 bases from J, the junction kept 4 bases outside the gene matches. The CDR3 region has the DNA TGTGCCAGCAGTAAGTACAGGGGCAATGAGCAGTTCTTC. Amino acids: CASSKYRGNEQFF.

This chain links TRBV5-4 with TRBJ2-5; D is possibly TRBD2 (6 bases). CDR1 is SGHNT and CDR2 is YYREEE in the germline V gene (reference sequence). V lost 6 bases and J 2 bases, leaving 11 bases between the germline ends. The CDR3 loop spans 13 amino acids. CDR3 coding DNA: TGTGCCAGCAAAAAGGAGGGGCAAGAGACCCAGTACTTC. Its protein is CASKKEGQETQYF.